Listed below are T cell receptor beta chains from one sample, sequenced in a study of TIL therapy for anti-PD-1-resistant metastatic lung cancer. Assay used: immunoSEQ multiplex PCR; TCRdb lists only in-frame clones, some missing. The top ten hold more than 7.5% of the sample, which has around 6,700 clones, about 63% seen once. Here the sequenced sample was tumor tissue, taken at baseline. These receptors all stem from a person aged 25-85 years with non-small cell lung cancer. CDR3s include the opening cysteine and the closing phenylalanine or tryptophan. A D gene is named only where the DNA matches it firmly. Size is stated for part of the rows, as once, few or many counts, or as a class when the clone is expanded.

>.|TRBJ1-6|TRBV28|.
CASSRRRNSPLHF
TGTGCCAGCAGTCGCAGGAGGAATTCACCCCTCCACTTT
>TRBD2|TRBJ2-2|TRBV5-1|once
CASQGLAGDRTGELFF
TGCGCCAGCCAGGGACTAGCGGGAGATCGGACCGGGGAGCTGTTTTTT
>.|TRBJ2-1|TRBV7-3|.
CASSLTYRNEQFF
TGTGCCAGCAGCTTAACGTACCGTAATGAGCAGTTCTTC
>.|TRBJ2-7|TRBV5-4|.
CASSPTDGGRNEQYF
TGTGCCAGCAGCCCGACCGACGGGGGAAGGAACGAGCAGTACTTC
>.|TRBJ2-3|TRBV10-3|.
CAISEGDLSDTQYF
TGTGCCATCAGTGAGGGCGACCTTTCAGATACGCAGTATTTT
>TRBD1|TRBJ2-3|TRBV24-1|.
CATSPGQGTDTQYF
TGTGCCACCAGCCCGGGACAGGGGACAGATACGCAGTATTTT
>.|TRBJ2-7|TRBV21-1|.
CASSKGTGGYEQYF
TGTGCCAGCAGCAAAGGGACAGGGGGCTACGAGCAGTACTTC
>.|TRBJ1-1|TRBV27|few
CASSRRVNTEAFF
TGTGCCAGCAGTCGCAGGGTGAACACTGAAGCTTTCTTT
>.|TRBJ2-7|TRBV12-3/TRBV12-4|.
CASRGFYEQYF
TGTGCCAGCAGAGGATTCTACGAGCAGTACTTC
>TRBD1|TRBJ1-2|TRBV27|.
CASSLIQGAELGYGYTF
TGTGCCAGCAGTTTAATTCAGGGGGCGGAACTAGGGTATGGCTACACCTTC
>.|TRBJ2-3|TRBV7-2|.
CASSLPTGLTDTQYF
TGTGCCAGCAGCTTACCCACAGGTTTGACAGATACGCAGTATTTT
>TRBD2|TRBJ2-3|TRBV28|.
CASSLGGLATDTQYF
TGTGCCAGCAGTTTAGGGGGACTAGCCACAGATACGCAGTATTTT
>.|TRBJ2-5|TRBV27|medium-sized
CASSLGAGNPVRYF
TGTGCCAGCAGCCTTGGGGCAGGGAACCCAGTACGGTACTTC
>.|TRBJ1-6|TRBV2|once
CASVVGGGSPLHF
TGTGCCAGCGTTGTCGGAGGTGGATCACCCCTCCACTTT
>.|TRBJ2-3|TRBV7-3|.
CASSTGASSDTQYF
TGTGCCAGCAGCACGGGGGCTAGTTCAGATACGCAGTATTTT
>TRBD2|TRBJ2-3|TRBV4-3|once
CASSQTPGGGSTDTQYF
TGCGCCAGCAGCCAAACCCCGGGCGGGGGGAGCACAGATACGCAGTATTTT
>TRBD1|TRBJ2-7|TRBV5-8|.
CASSHAGQGSYEQYF
TGTGCCAGCAGCCACGCGGGACAGGGCTCCTACGAGCAGTACTTC
>.|TRBJ1-5|TRBV6-2/TRBV6-3|.
CASSPSGGNQPQHF
TGTGCCAGCAGTCCCTCGGGGGGCAATCAGCCCCAGCATTTT
>.|TRBJ1-2|TRBV13|few
CASSLGEGNGYTF
TGTGCCAGCAGCTTAGGGGAAGGGAACGGCTACACCTTC
>.|TRBJ2-3|TRBV7-2|few
CASSLEQFGGADTQYF
TGTGCCAGCAGCTTAGAGCAGTTCGGGGGCGCAGATACGCAGTATTTT
>TRBD1|TRBJ1-1|TRBV6-5|.
CASSYGLGEGAFEAFF
TGTGCCAGCAGTTATGGGCTAGGGGAGGGGGCATTTGAAGCTTTCTTT
>.|TRBJ2-1|TRBV18|.
CASSSYNEQFF
TGTGCCAGCTCAAGTTACAATGAGCAGTTCTTC
>.|TRBJ1-1|TRBV11-2|once
CASSLDAGGAEAFF
TGTGCCAGCAGCTTAGATGCGGGCGGGGCTGAAGCTTTCTTT
>TRBD1|TRBJ1-1|TRBV2|few
CASSTNRGHTEAFF
TGTGCCAGCAGTACGAACAGGGGTCACACTGAAGCTTTCTTT
>.|TRBJ1-5|TRBV28|.
CASSLKPNQPQHF
TGTGCCAGCAGTTTGAAACCGAATCAGCCCCAGCATTTT
>TRBD2|TRBJ2-3|TRBV5-6|.
CASELGLAGADTQYF
TGTGCCAGCGAATTGGGGCTAGCGGGAGCGGATACGCAGTATTTT
>TRBD2|TRBJ2-1|TRBV27|.
CASGSGLAKYNEQFF
TGTGCCAGCGGTTCGGGACTAGCGAAATACAATGAGCAGTTCTTC
>TRBD1|TRBJ1-2|TRBV24-1|.
CATSDPSGGWDGYTF
TGTGCCACCAGTGATCCCTCAGGGGGCTGGGATGGCTACACCTTC
>.|TRBJ1-3|TRBV9|.
CASRGSGNTIYF
TGTGCCAGCAGAGGCTCTGGAAACACCATATATTTT
>.|TRBJ1-2|TRBV5-1|.
CASSSESEGYGYTF
TGCGCCAGCAGCTCGGAGTCGGAAGGCTATGGCTACACCTTC
>.|TRBJ2-5|TRBV7-3|few
CASSLIPTETQYF
TGTGCCAGCAGCTTAATCCCGACGGAGACCCAGTACTTC
>TRBD1|TRBJ1-4|TRBV5-4|.
CASSGGTGDWEKLFF
TGTGCCAGCAGCGGCGGGACAGGGGATTGGGAAAAACTGTTTTTT
>TRBD1|TRBJ2-2|TRBV6-4|.
CASSAGGESGELFF
TGTGCCAGCAGTGCAGGGGGAGAGTCCGGGGAGCTGTTTTTT
>.|TRBJ1-5|TRBV24-1|.
CATSGPNQPQHF
TGTGCCACCAGTGGTCCTAATCAGCCCCAGCATTTT
>.|TRBJ1-2|TRBV28|medium-sized
CASSPALQLKDGYTF
TGTGCCAGCAGTCCAGCCCTACAACTGAAGGATGGCTACACCTTC
>.|TRBJ1-3|TRBV5-6|.
CASSFYGSENTIYF
TGTGCCAGCAGCTTCTACGGAAGCGAAAACACCATATATTTT
>TRBD2|TRBJ2-1|TRBV29-1|.
CSVEATSGISGEQFF
TGCAGCGTTGAAGCGACTAGCGGTATTTCCGGGGAGCAGTTCTTC